A selection of T cell receptor beta chains follows, all from one sample in a study of T-cell memory formation after mild COVID-19. MiXCR was run by TCRdb on the 5' RACE reads, yielding one entry per CDR3 protein. The repertoire holds hundreds of thousands of distinct CDR3 sequences, with roughly a fifth as singletons. Sequences were obtained from PBMCs or a T cell subset sorted from them (not recorded which). The receptors stem from an adult woman who had mild COVID-19 (a few samples of this study predate the infection). Cell type and time point are not known. CDR3s include the opening cysteine and the closing phenylalanine or tryptophan. A D gene is named only where the DNA matches it firmly. The size entry is marked missing in some rows and otherwise reads once, few, many or a size class.

cdr3_nt cdr3_aa d_call clone_size j_call v_call
TGTGCCACCAGGATACAGGGGGGCCCCGGCTACACCTTC CATRIQGGPGYTF TRBD1 - TRBJ1-2 TRBV15
TGTGCCAGCAGCCTAGCCGTCCGGGAAGGGACAGATACGCAGTATTTT CASSLAVREGTDTQYF - - TRBJ2-3 TRBV7-9
TGTGCCAGCACCCTCCGGCTAGCGAACCAAGAGACCCAGTACTTC CASTLRLANQETQYF - - TRBJ2-5 TRBV5-5
TGTGCCAGCAGCCACCTCAGCGGGGGGGCCGCCGGGGAGCTGTTTTTT CASSHLSGGAAGELFF TRBD2 - TRBJ2-2 TRBV3-1
TGTGCCAGCAGCCAAGGCGGACTAGTGGCGAACACCGGGGAGCTGTTTTTT CASSQGGLVANTGELFF TRBD2 few TRBJ2-2 TRBV3-1
TGTGCCAGCAGCAAAGAGGTAGACAGCGATCAAGAGACCCAGTACTTC CASSKEVDSDQETQYF - few TRBJ2-5 TRBV21-1
TGCGCCAGCAGGGGGGGGGAGCCAGGGCAGTTCTTC CASRGGEPGQFF TRBD2 few TRBJ2-1 TRBV5-1
TGTGCCAGCAGCTTAGGGTCCCAGGGGATACAGTTCTTC CASSLGSQGIQFF - - TRBJ2-1 TRBV7-9
TGTGCCAGCAGCTGGGACGCCCGAGGAGAAGCTTTCTTT CASSWDARGEAFF - - TRBJ1-1 TRBV7-9
TGTGCCAGCAGCCCCCCTGAAGCGGGACTAGGTAATGAGCAGTTCTTC CASSPPEAGLGNEQFF TRBD2 few TRBJ2-1 TRBV7-2
TGTGCCTGGAGTGTAGGGGCCACCGGGGAGCTGTTTTTT CAWSVGATGELFF - few TRBJ2-2 TRBV30
TGTGCCAGCAGTGTTAGCGGGAGGTACACCGGGGAGCTGTTTTTT CASSVSGRYTGELFF TRBD2 - TRBJ2-2 TRBV6-4
TGTGCCAGCAGTGACTCTGGGGCCAACGTCCTGACTTTC CASSDSGANVLTF - many TRBJ2-6 TRBV6-4
TGTGCCAGCAGCCAAGCCCAAGGGGACACTGAAGCTTTCTTT CASSQAQGDTEAFF - - TRBJ1-1 TRBV4-2
TGTGCCACTAAAGGACAGGGCACTGAAGCTTTCTTT CATKGQGTEAFF TRBD1 - TRBJ1-1 TRBV6-6
TGTGCCAGCAGTGGAGAAAACACCATATATTTT CASSGENTIYF - - TRBJ1-3 TRBV2
TGTGCCAGCAGCTTCGGAACGGGTGGCTACACCTTC CASSFGTGGYTF - - TRBJ1-2 TRBV5-6
TGTGCCAGCAGCCCCCGGACAGGCGCCGCAGATACGCAGTATTTT CASSPRTGAADTQYF TRBD1 few TRBJ2-3 TRBV3-1
TGTGCCAGCAGCGCCGGGATCCGAGATGAGCAGTTCTTC CASSAGIRDEQFF - many TRBJ2-1 TRBV7-9
TGTGCCAGCAGCTCCACCCAGCTAGGGCCCGGGGAGCTGTTTTTT CASSSTQLGPGELFF - - TRBJ2-2 TRBV7-6
TGTGCCAGCTCACCACCCCAGGCGTCACTGAACACTGAAGCTTTCTTT CASSPPQASLNTEAFF - - TRBJ1-1 TRBV18
TGCAGTGCTAGAGATCCAGAGCGGGGCTCCTACGAGCAGTACTTC CSARDPERGSYEQYF TRBD2 - TRBJ2-7 TRBV20-1
TGTGCCAGCAGTAAAATGAACAGGGTTCCCTATGGCTACACCTTC CASSKMNRVPYGYTF - - TRBJ1-2 TRBV2
TGCGCCAGCAGCTTGCAGTCCGAGGCCAACGTCCTGACTTTC CASSLQSEANVLTF - few TRBJ2-6 TRBV5-1
TGTGCCAGCAGCGCGGGACAGCACTATGGCTACACCTTC CASSAGQHYGYTF TRBD1 few TRBJ1-2 TRBV9
TGTGCCAGCAGCCAAGATCCCTTGAACACTGAAGCTTTCTTT CASSQDPLNTEAFF - - TRBJ1-1 TRBV4-2
TGTGCCAGCAGTTTTGTCGGGAGGGGGCGGATCGCTTTCTTT CASSFVGRGRIAFF TRBD1 - TRBJ1-1 TRBV12-3/TRBV12-4
TGTGCCAGCAGCTTCGGACTTCCCACTTACGAGCAGTACTTC CASSFGLPTYEQYF - - TRBJ2-7 TRBV7-9
TGTGCCACCAGTGCCCCGGGACAGGGAAAGACCCAGTACTTC CATSAPGQGKTQYF TRBD1 few TRBJ2-5 TRBV24-1
TGTGCCAGCAGTTTACCCGGACTAGCGGGAGGGATACACAATGAGCAGTTCTTC CASSLPGLAGGIHNEQFF TRBD2 - TRBJ2-1 TRBV27
TGTGCCAGCAGCTTAGCCCGGACTAGCGGGGTCACCGGGGAGCTGTTTTTT CASSLARTSGVTGELFF TRBD2 - TRBJ2-2 TRBV7-6
TGCAGCGCAAAACCCCAGAACTCCTACAATGAGCAGTTCTTC CSAKPQNSYNEQFF - many TRBJ2-1 TRBV29-1
TGCAGCGCAGGACAGGCTAATGGATCACCCCTCCACTTT CSAGQANGSPLHF TRBD1 - TRBJ1-6 TRBV29-1
TGTGCCACCAGCGGCGACAGGGGCTATACAGATACGCAGTATTTT CATSGDRGYTDTQYF TRBD1 - TRBJ2-3 TRBV24-1
TGTGCCACCAGCAGAGTAGGGGGGAGGATAGGAAACATTCAGTACTTC CATSRVGGRIGNIQYF - - TRBJ2-4 TRBV15